The rows below give T cell receptor beta chains drawn from one sample of a study of blood T cell repertoires in COVID-19. Sequenced by immunoSEQ multiplex PCR; TCRdb stores in-frame clones only, minus some. Counted here are fewer than 200,000 clones, roughly 85% occurring once; the ten biggest clones make up roughly 4.5%. Sequenced sample: PBMCs or T cells enriched from blood (not recorded which). These receptors all come from a woman aged 50 to 60 who had recovered from COVID-19. CDR3s include the opening cysteine and the closing phenylalanine or tryptophan. Each record gives: J gene, V gene, D gene, clone size, CDR3 DNA, CDR3 protein. The D gene is left open where the match is weak. Part of the rows lack a size; the others show once, few, many or a class for expanded clones.

TRBJ1-4,TRBV5-4,TRBD1,-,TGTGCCAGCAGCTCGGACAGGGGGCCACGGAATGAAAAACTGTTTTTT,CASSSDRGPRNEKLFF
TRBJ2-1,TRBV3-1/TRBV3-2,-,-,TGTGCCAGCAGCCCCCACCCCGGAGGTGAGCAGTTCTTC,CASSPHPGGEQFF
TRBJ2-6,TRBV6-5,TRBD1,once,TGTGCCAGCAGTTATAGGGGGCTTGGGGCCAACGTCCTGACTTTC,CASSYRGLGANVLTF
TRBJ1-6,TRBV5-4,-,-,TGTGCCAGCAGCTTACTGGGGGCAGCGCCACATAATTCACCCCTCCACTTT,CASSLLGAAPHNSPLHF
TRBJ1-5,TRBV10-2,-,once,TGCGCCAGCACCATGGGGCAGAACCAGCCCCAGCATTTT,CASTMGQNQPQHF
TRBJ1-4,TRBV9,-,-,TGTGCCAGCAGCGTATGGGCGACTAATGAAAAACTGTTTTTT,CASSVWATNEKLFF
TRBJ1-1,TRBV19,TRBD1,-,TGTGCCAGTACCCCGACCGGGACAGCGGCTTTCTTT,CASTPTGTAAFF
TRBJ2-3,TRBV4-1,-,-,TGCGCCAGCAGCTTTCGGGACTCGAGACAGTTAAGCACAGATACGCAGTATTTT,CASSFRDSRQLSTDTQYF
TRBJ2-3,TRBV3-1/TRBV3-2,-,few,TGTGCCAGCAGCCCAACCGGGACTAGCACAGATACGCAGTATTTT,CASSPTGTSTDTQYF
TRBJ2-1,TRBV5-6,-,-,TGTGCCAGCAGCTTGGCCTCAGGGGCCCCTAACAATGAGCAGTTCTTC,CASSLASGAPNNEQFF
TRBJ1-2,TRBV2,TRBD1,-,TGTGCCAGCAGTGTACAGGGGCTGCTTACTGCAAATGGCTACACCTTC,CASSVQGLLTANGYTF
TRBJ2-3,TRBV30,TRBD2,-,TGTGCCTGGAGTGGCGGACTAGCGGGAGAATGGGATACGCAGTATTTT,CAWSGGLAGEWDTQYF
TRBJ1-1,TRBV7-9,-,-,TGTGCCAGCAGCGCGGGCACTGAAGCTTTCTTT,CASSAGTEAFF
TRBJ2-3,TRBV30,TRBD2,-,TGTGCCTGCCAGGGGCTAGCGGGGATCACAGATACGCAGTATTTT,CACQGLAGITDTQYF
TRBJ1-4,TRBV7-2,-,-,TGTGCCAGCAGGTTTACCCTTACAGCTAATGAAAAACTGTTTTTT,CASRFTLTANEKLFF
TRBJ1-5,TRBV12-3/TRBV12-4,-,-,TGTGCCAGCAGTCCGGACCTGAGGGAGCCCCAGCATTTT,CASSPDLREPQHF
TRBJ1-4,TRBV7-9,-,once,TGTGCCAGCAGCCCGGAGGGGACGCATAATGAAAAACTGTTTTTT,CASSPEGTHNEKLFF
TRBJ2-5,TRBV27,-,-,TGTGCCAGCAGTTTACGAGCGGGGACCCAGTACTTC,CASSLRAGTQYF
TRBJ1-2,TRBV4-3,-,-,TGCGCCAGCAGCCATCAAACAGGGGGCTACACCTTC,CASSHQTGGYTF
TRBJ1-4,TRBV3-1/TRBV3-2,-,-,TGTGCCAGCAGCCAAGATGGCGGAGAAAAACTGTTTTTT,CASSQDGGEKLFF
TRBJ2-2,TRBV28,-,-,TGTGCCAGCAGTTTGGCCAGAAACACCGGGGAGCTGTTTTTT,CASSLARNTGELFF
TRBJ2-2,TRBV9,-,-,TGTGCCAGCAGCGACTTTGGCGGGAACACCGGGGAGCTGTTTTTT,CASSDFGGNTGELFF
TRBJ2-1,TRBV4-2,-,-,TGTGCCAGCAGCCAAGATTGGAGCAATGAGCAGTTCTTC,CASSQDWSNEQFF
TRBJ2-3,TRBV7-3,-,-,TGTGCCAGCAGCTCGGAGACGCACCCAGATACGCAGTATTTT,CASSSETHPDTQYF
TRBJ1-1,TRBV19,-,-,TGTGCCAGTAGTACGTTCCAGGGTAGCACTGAAGCTTTCTTT,CASSTFQGSTEAFF
TRBJ2-1,TRBV13,TRBD2,-,TGTGCCAGCAGTTCGGGAGGGCCTGGAGACAATGAGCAGTTCTTC,CASSSGGPGDNEQFF
TRBJ1-3,TRBV4-1,-,-,TGCGCCAGCAGCCATATAGGTCGTCGGCGGGCGGGCTCTGGAAACACCATATATTTT,CASSHIGRRRAGSGNTIYF
TRBJ2-5,TRBV24-1,-,-,TGTGCCACCAGTGATACCCTCCGAGGGACCCAGTACTTC,CATSDTLRGTQYF
TRBJ2-5,TRBV30,TRBD2,-,TGTGCCTGGACTCCCAGCGGGAGTAGTGAGACCCAGTACTTC,CAWTPSGSSETQYF
TRBJ1-1,TRBV5-1,TRBD1,-,TGCGCCAGCAGCTCTCCGGGACAGAGGAACACTGAAGCTTTCTTT,CASSSPGQRNTEAFF